A single sample is the source of the 17 T cell receptor beta chains below, sequenced in a study of cytomegalovirus exposure and HLA in healthy donors. A multiplex PCR was run with 60 Vbeta primers and 13 Jbeta primers. Profiled with immunoSEQ multiplex PCR; TCRdb holds only in-frame clones, not every one. This table has some 200,000 clones, around 83% appearing once. Sample: PBMCs. All receptors derive from a woman aged 40 to 50 in good health and CMV-seronegative.

The genes are TRBV28 and TRBJ2-7, with 7 bases lining up with TRBD2. Germline lookup yields CDR1 MDHEN and CDR2 SYDVKM. The junction had 4 bases not matched to a gene; V was cut back by 5 bases and J by 0 bases. This CDR3 region has 14 residues. This CDR3 is CASSTSALSYEQYF. Here the CDR3 DNA reads TGTGCCAGCAGTACTAGCGCTCTCTCCTACGAGCAGTACTTC.

This clone was seen once. This rearrangement joins TRBV27 to TRBJ2-5; the match to TRBD1 covers 7 bases. The CDR3 loop spans 18 amino acids. Germline V gene sequence: CDR1 MNHEY, CDR2 SMNVEV (reference sequence). With 7 bases clipped from V and 5 bases from J, the junction kept 22 bases outside the gene matches. The CDR3 nucleotides read TGTGCCAGCACCCCCCTTGGCGAGGTAGGGGGCTTAATCGAGACCCAGTACTTC. This encodes CASTPLGEVGGLIETQYF.

V and J are TRBV30 and TRBJ1-6; D perhaps matches TRBD1 (6 bases). The CDR3 loop spans 14 amino acids. V was shortened by 5 bases and J by 7 bases, with 15 bases between the two germline ends. Germline values: CDR1 GTSNPN, CDR2 SVGIG (reference sequence). In nucleotides, the CDR3 is TGTGCCTGGGGGCCGGGACACTACAATTCACCCCTCCACTTT. It is translated as CAWGPGHYNSPLHF.

V and J are TRBV28 and TRBJ1-4; TRBD1 is a possible D gene (6 bases). The CDR3 length is 15 residues. Trimming pared 3 bases from V and 8 bases from J, leaving 16 bases between. Germline CDR1 reads MDHEN; CDR2 reads SYDVKM. DNA for the CDR3: TGTGCCAGCAGTTTTTTATCAGGGGTTAGGGAAAAACTGTTTTTT. Translating it yields CASSFLSGVREKLFF.

The rearrangement links TRBV5-1 to TRBJ1-2, with D possibly matching TRBD1 (6 bases). V was cut by 1 base and J by 6 bases, with 7 bases left in between. The germline V gene encodes CDR1 SGHRS and CDR2 YFSETQ. CDR3 length: 12 residues. The CDR3 coding sequence is TGCGCCAGCAGCTTGACAGGGAATGGCTACACCTTC. Encoded protein: CASSLTGNGYTF.

This clone has just one count. The genes are TRBV18 and TRBJ2-5; TRBD2 aligns across 8 bases. The CDR3 sequence is 15 residues long. Losses at the gene ends were 0 bases for V and 9 bases for J; bases not matched to a gene: 9. Germline CDR1 reads KGHSH; CDR2 reads LQKENI. CDR3 protein: CASSPPILAEKSQYF. For the CDR3, the DNA is TGTGCCAGCTCACCACCGATACTAGCGGAAAAGTCCCAGTACTTC.

The chain couples TRBV12-5 to TRBJ2-3; 10 positions match TRBD2. CDR1 and CDR2 from the germline V gene are LGHNT and FRNRAP. J was trimmed by 2 bases and V by 5 bases; bases with no gene match: 4. The CDR3 covers 15 residues. For the CDR3, the DNA is TGTGCTAGTGGTCCGGGACTAGCGTACACAGATACGCAGTATTTT. Its protein is CASGPGLAYTDTQYF.

V is TRBV7-9 and J is TRBJ2-3; the match to TRBD2 covers 12 bases. Losses at the gene ends were 5 bases for V and 2 bases for J; bases not matched to a gene: 14. The CDR3 totals 19 residues. CDR1 and CDR2 (germline): SEHNR, FQNEAQ (reference sequence). CDR3 protein: CASSQTRGLAGVDTDTQYF. The CDR3 DNA sequence: TGTGCCAGCAGCCAAACCAGGGGACTAGCGGGCGTCGACACAGATACGCAGTATTTT.

The rearrangement joins TRBV9 to TRBJ2-3; 7 bases are a match to TRBD2. The trim removed 3 bases at V and 3 bases at J, leaving 10 bases unmatched. This CDR3 is built from 16 residues. Germline V gene lookup returns CDR1 SGDLS and CDR2 YYNGEE. The CDR3 nucleotides read TGTGCCAGCAGCGCCCGTGGGGGGGACGGGACAGATACGCAGTATTTT. Amino acids: CASSARGGDGTDTQYF.

This chain links TRBV6-1 with TRBJ1-6; perhaps TRBD1 as D (5 bases). CDR1 and CDR2 (germline): MNHNS, SASEGT. Trimming took 3 bases from V and 5 from J, leaving 11 bases between them. CDR3 length equals 15 residues. CDR3 region: CASSDWAGNNSPLHF. The CDR3 coding sequence is TGTGCCAGCAGTGATTGGGCAGGGAATAATTCACCCCTCCACTTT.

CDR3 in DNA: TGTGCCAGCAGCCTAGGACATTCAACTAATGAAAAACTGTTTTTT. Its translation is CASSLGHSTNEKLFF. The chain combines TRBV5-8 with TRBJ1-4; D possibly corresponds to TRBD1 (5 bases). The V gene's germline CDR1 is SGHTS and CDR2 YDEGEE. The length of the CDR3 is 15 residues. V was trimmed by 4 bases and J by 0 bases, leaving 10 bases between them.

The rearrangement joins TRBV4-1 to TRBJ2-5, with D possibly being TRBD1 (5 bases). The length of the CDR3 is 14 residues. Trimming left V 1 base short and J 3 bases short, with 9 bases between. The germline gives CDR1 MGHRA, CDR2 YSYEKL. The CDR3 DNA is TGCGCCAGCAGCCAAGTGGGCAGGGAAGAGACCCAGTACTTC. This encodes CASSQVGREETQYF.

The chain joins TRBV11-2 to TRBJ2-2; D is ambiguous. This CDR3 region has 13 residues. V was shortened by 3 bases and J by 2 bases, with 4 bases between the two germline ends. CDR1 is SGHAT and CDR2 is FQNNGV in the germline V gene. In nucleotides, the CDR3 is TGTGCCAGCAGCTTGACAAACACCGGGGAGCTGTTTTTT. Amino acid sequence: CASSLTNTGELFF. Using reference TRBV11-2 and TRBJ2-2 for the parts outside the CDR3, the full variable domain is EAGVAQSPRYKIIEKRQSVAFWCNPISGHATLYWYQQILGQGPKLLIQFQNNGVVDDSQLPKDRFSAERLKGVDSTLKIQPAKLEDSAVYLCASSLTNTGELFFGEGSRLTVL.

This clone has just one count. The chain joins TRBV30 to TRBJ2-5; 8 bases map to TRBD1. Judging by the DNA end, TRBJ2-7 fits better; the J call may be wrong. The V gene's germline CDR1 is GTSNPN and CDR2 SVGIG (reference sequence). The CDR3 runs to 15 residues. The CDR3: CAWSDTGQGYYEQYF. The CDR3 coding sequence is TGTGCCTGGAGTGATACAGGACAGGGTTACTACGAGCAGTACTTC.

V gene TRBV19 combines with J gene TRBJ2-2, with TRBD1 matching 7 bases. The V gene's germline CDR1 is LNHDA and CDR2 SQIVND (reference sequence). J was trimmed by 5 bases and V by 2 bases; bases with no gene match: 5. This CDR3 has 15 residues. CDR3 region: CASSIFDRVTGELFF. The CDR3, as DNA: TGTGCCAGTAGTATATTCGACAGGGTAACCGGGGAGCTGTTTTTT.

The chain is built from TRBV7-3 and TRBJ1-1, with TRBD1 identical over 7 bases. Germline V gene lookup returns CDR1 SGHTA and CDR2 FQGTGA. V shed 0 bases and J 1 base; nucleotides not matched to a gene: 5. This CDR3 comprises 16 residues. The CDR3 is CASSLTSAGGNTEAFF. CDR3 sequence (DNA): TGTGCCAGCAGCTTAACGTCGGCAGGGGGGAACACTGAAGCTTTCTTT.

In DNA form, the CDR3 reads TGTGCCAGCAGTTCGCAGCCGGGACAGGGGGTACCCTACGAGCAGTACTTC. This translates into CASSSQPGQGVPYEQYF. The gene calls are TRBV27 and TRBJ2-7, with 11 bases fitting TRBD1. Germline lookup yields CDR1 MNHEY and CDR2 SMNVEV (reference sequence). The CDR3 is 17 amino acids. Losses at the gene ends were 4 bases for V and 2 bases for J; bases not matched to a gene: 10.